A selection of T cell receptor beta chains follows, all from one sample in a study of cytomegalovirus exposure and HLA in healthy donors. Here immunoSEQ multiplex PCR was the method, and the copy in TCRdb shows in-frame clones only, minus some. The sample lists 80,000 to 130,000 clones, roughly 84% occurring once. The specimen was PBMCs. The receptors shown here come from a woman aged 18-29 years in good health and CMV-seronegative. Both conserved end residues are part of each CDR3. The D gene is left open where the match is weak. Some rows mark clone size as missing; the rest say once, few, many or name a class of expanded clone.

few	TRBV5-1	TRBJ1-1	NA	TGCGCCAGCAGCCTCACCACAGTGAACACTGAAGCTTTCTTT	CASSLTTVNTEAFF
NA	TRBV6-1	TRBJ2-5	NA	TGTGCCAGCCCAGGGGCTGCCCAAGAGACCCAGTACTTC	CASPGAAQETQYF
NA	TRBV12-5	TRBJ1-5	TRBD1	TGTGCTAGTGCGCCGGGGACAGGGGTCGATCAGCCCCAGCATTTT	CASAPGTGVDQPQHF
once	TRBV28	TRBJ1-4	TRBD1	TGTGCCAGCAGCACCTTCAAGTTTACCACACCAGGACAGGGGTGGACCGAAAAACTGTTTTTT	CASSTFKFTTPGQGWTEKLFF
NA	TRBV7-2	TRBJ1-5	NA	TGTGCCAGCAGCTTAGCGCGGGCTGGGGGCAATCAGCCCCAGCATTTT	CASSLARAGGNQPQHF
NA	TRBV5-1	TRBJ1-1	TRBD1	TGCGCCAGCAGAACGGGACAGCAAGAAGCTTTCTTT	CASRTGQQEAFF
NA	TRBV5-1	TRBJ1-5	NA	TGCGCCAGCAGCTTGGACTGGGCCAATCAGCCCCAGCATTTT	CASSLDWANQPQHF
NA	TRBV7-9	TRBJ1-3	NA	TGTGCCAGCAGCTCGAGCTCTGGAAACACCATATATTTT	CASSSSSGNTIYF
NA	TRBV2	TRBJ1-1	NA	TGTGCCAGCAGTGGTGAGGGCGGGAGGGGAACTGAAGCTTTCTTT	CASSGEGGRGTEAFF
NA	TRBV7-9	TRBJ1-1	NA	TGTGCCAGCAGCCCTCATTTGAGAACTTTCTTT	CASSPHLRTFF
once	TRBV13	TRBJ2-3	TRBD2	TGTGCCAGCAGCTCCCTGGGGGGCGGGGGGCATCTTGGCACAGATACGCAGTATTTT	CASSSLGGGGHLGTDTQYF
NA	TRBV7-2	TRBJ2-2	TRBD2	TGTGCCAGCAGCTTAGGACTAGCGGGAACGAACACCGGGGAGCTGTTTTTT	CASSLGLAGTNTGELFF
NA	TRBV6-6	TRBJ2-7	NA	TGTGCCAGCAGTTACTCAGGGGGAGGGGGGTACGAGCAGTACTTC	CASSYSGGGGYEQYF
NA	TRBV6-4	TRBJ2-1	TRBD2	TGTGCCAGCAGTGACGCAGCGGGGGCTACAAATGAGCAGTTCTTC	CASSDAAGATNEQFF
NA	TRBV7-2	TRBJ1-4	TRBD1	TGTGCCAGCAGCTTAGTGGGACAGGATAATGAAAAACTGTTTTTT	CASSLVGQDNEKLFF